These T cell receptor beta chains were read from a single sample in a study of blood T cell repertoires in COVID-19. Data came from immunoSEQ multiplex PCR; TCRdb stores just in-frame clones and leaves some out. Of 200,000 to 300,000 clones listed, around 88% are singletons. The sequenced sample consisted of PBMCs or T cells enriched from blood (not recorded which). The receptors were sampled from a middle-aged woman with acute COVID-19. The CDR3 runs from the conserved cysteine through the conserved F or W. The order of the fields is V gene, J gene, D gene, clone size, CDR3 protein, CDR3 DNA. D genes are given only for firm matches. Rows give clone size only sometimes, using once, few, many, or a class for an expanded clone.

v_gene: TRBV24-1
j_gene: TRBJ2-1
d_gene: .
abundance: once
CDR3aa: CATSPNRAYGYNEQFF
CDR3nt: TGTGCCACCAGTCCTAACAGGGCCTATGGGTACAATGAGCAGTTCTTC

v_gene: TRBV2
j_gene: TRBJ2-2
d_gene: .
abundance: .
CDR3aa: CASSGDTGELFF
CDR3nt: TGTGCCAGCAGTGGAGATACCGGGGAGCTGTTTTTT

v_gene: TRBV24-1
j_gene: TRBJ2-5
d_gene: TRBD1
abundance: once
CDR3aa: CATSDWTGVQETQYF
CDR3nt: TGTGCCACCAGTGACTGGACAGGGGTCCAAGAGACCCAGTACTTC

v_gene: TRBV6-1
j_gene: TRBJ1-4
d_gene: .
abundance: .
CDR3aa: CASSEGTGYEKLFF
CDR3nt: TGTGCCAGCAGTGAGGGCACAGGGTATGAAAAACTGTTTTTT

v_gene: TRBV15
j_gene: TRBJ1-2
d_gene: TRBD1
abundance: .
CDR3aa: CATSEGTGNYGYTF
CDR3nt: TGTGCCACCAGCGAAGGGACAGGGAACTATGGCTACACCTTC

v_gene: TRBV9
j_gene: TRBJ2-2
d_gene: TRBD2
abundance: .
CDR3aa: CASSVGISGGTGELFF
CDR3nt: TGTGCCAGCAGCGTAGGGATTAGCGGGGGGACCGGGGAGCTGTTTTTT

v_gene: TRBV7-6
j_gene: TRBJ2-3
d_gene: .
abundance: .
CDR3aa: CASSLVSGGITDTQYF
CDR3nt: TGTGCCAGCAGCTTAGTCTCCGGGGGAATCACAGATACGCAGTATTTT

v_gene: TRBV30
j_gene: TRBJ2-5
d_gene: .
abundance: .
CDR3aa: CAWRPQGKETQYF
CDR3nt: TGTGCCTGGAGGCCCCAGGGGAAGGAGACCCAGTACTTC

v_gene: TRBV10-2
j_gene: TRBJ1-5
d_gene: .
abundance: .
CDR3aa: CASSEDFRVRSNQPQHF
CDR3nt: TGCGCCAGCAGTGAGGATTTCCGGGTGCGGAGCAATCAGCCCCAGCATTTT

v_gene: TRBV5-1
j_gene: TRBJ2-5
d_gene: .
abundance: .
CDR3aa: CASSFRETQYF
CDR3nt: TGCGCCAGCAGCTTCCGGGAGACCCAGTACTTC

v_gene: TRBV10-1
j_gene: TRBJ1-1
d_gene: TRBD1
abundance: .
CDR3aa: CASSDPGQADPEAFF
CDR3nt: TGCGCCAGCAGTGATCCTGGACAGGCCGACCCTGAAGCTTTCTTT

v_gene: TRBV7-2
j_gene: TRBJ1-1
d_gene: .
abundance: .
CDR3aa: CASSLVAGGEAFF
CDR3nt: TGTGCCAGCAGCTTAGTAGCGGGAGGGGAAGCTTTCTTT